This TCR beta chain was sequenced for a study of control samples from healthy donors and cancer patients. Measured with immunoSEQ multiplex PCR; TCRdb has only the in-frame clones, and not every one. Among approximately 160,000 clones listed, roughly 95% were seen once. The ends were cut back, 2 bases at V and 2 bases at J, with 10 bases in the middle. The CDR3 has 14 amino acids. The germline CDR1 and CDR2 sequences are KGHSH and LQKENI. The chain combines TRBV18 with TRBJ2-7; D is unresolved. The sequence was obtained from a woman aged 55-70 years in good health. Input material: blood. The DNA for the CDR3 is TGTGCCAGCTCACCAAGGCCGGACGCCTACGAGCAGTACTTC. The encoded protein is CASSPRPDAYEQYF.